These 6 T cell receptor beta chains were sequenced from one sample in a study of T cells in Graves' hyperthyroidism and ophthalmopathy. RNA transcripts were the template for amplifying TCR beta CDR3 regions. In the first-round RT-PCR of the TCR CDR3, the HTBI primer set was used. TCRdb re-called the multiplex PCR reads through MiXCR, storing one row per CDR3 protein. The table has more than 600,000 distinct CDR3 sequences, 15% to 20% seen once. Sequenced sample: blood. The receptors were gathered from a man aged 18 to 29 with Graves' hyperthyroidism.

This clonotype was seen many times. J is TRBJ2-5 and V is TRBV7-2; D ambiguous. The CDR3 is 14 residues long. Germline values: CDR1 SGHTA, CDR2 FQGNSA. The V end was cut by 2 bases, the J end by 1 base, with 8 bases between. The CDR3: CASSLMGTQETQYF. CDR3 bases: TGTGCCAGCAGCTTAATGGGCACCCAAGAGACCCAGTACTTC.

The chain employs TRBV2 and TRBJ2-7; D may be TRBD2 (7 bases). Germline CDR1 is SNHLY and CDR2 is FYNNEI. The CDR3 contains 15 residues. Trimming took 5 bases from V and 5 from J, leaving 19 bases between them. CDR3 nucleotides: TGTGCCAGCAGTATTCGGGAAGGGAGGGGGAACGAGCAGTACTTC. This encodes CASSIREGRGNEQYF.

This clonotype was found once. This sequence joins TRBV28 and TRBJ2-5, with D tentatively TRBD1 or TRBD2 (5 bases each). CDR1 and CDR2 (germline): MDHEN, SYDVKM. The CDR3 sequence is 15 residues long. V dropped 5 bases and J dropped 3 bases, with 16 bases sitting between them. This chain's CDR3 is CASSAYGTVKETQYF. Here the CDR3 DNA reads TGTGCCAGCAGTGCCTATGGGACGGTCAAAGAGACCCAGTACTTC.

This clonotype was recorded at least ten times. The chain links TRBV28 to TRBJ2-7; 9 nucleotides agree with TRBD2. Germline CDR1 MDHEN, CDR2 SYDVKM. Trimming removed 5 bases from V and 4 bases from J; junction bases left unmatched: 6. The CDR3 covers 14 residues. This CDR3 reads CASSVAGAGYEQYF. DNA of the CDR3: TGTGCCAGCAGTGTAGCGGGAGCCGGGTACGAGCAGTACTTC.

This clonotype was seen repeatedly, ten times or more. The chain employs TRBV3-1 and TRBJ2-6; D ambiguous. V lost 0 bases to trimming and J lost 2 bases, with 5 bases between them. Germline V gene lookup returns CDR1 LGHDT and CDR2 YNNKEL (reference sequence). This CDR3 has 15 residues. Written as DNA, the CDR3 is TGTGCCAGCAGCCAAGAAATCCCTGGGGCCAACGTCCTGACTTTC. It specifies CASSQEIPGANVLTF. The full variable domain, its missing parts supplied by reference TRBV3-1 and TRBJ2-6, is DTAVSQTPKYLVTQMGNDKSIKCEQNLGHDTMYWYKQDSKKFLKIMFSYNNKELIINETVPNRFSPKSPDKAHLNLHINSLELGDSAVYFCASSQEIPGANVLTFGAGSRLTVL.

In its sample, this clonotype was seen many times. The chain has TRBV18 and TRBJ2-2; D gene uncertain. This CDR3 is built from 12 residues. Looked up from germline, CDR1 is KGHSH and CDR2 is LQKENI. The ends were cut back, 2 bases at V and 4 bases at J, with 2 bases in the middle. The CDR3 protein is CASSPGTGELFF. DNA for the CDR3: TGTGCCAGCTCACCAGGCACCGGGGAGCTGTTTTTT.